The clone carrying this T cell receptor (beta chain) was detected once. The data are from a study of shared clonotypes between healthy human individuals. Generated by immunoSEQ multiplex PCR, the TCRdb table keeps only in-frame clones and is missing some. Of approximately 980,000 clones in the sample, more than 75% were seen once. Sequencing was done on a sample of memory CD4+ T cells sorted from blood. Subset reported: CD45RA-negative fraction. This receptor was identified in a man aged 18 to 29 in good health.

CDR3 loop: CASSQEAGRRGYTF. The CDR3 nucleotides read TGCGCCAGCAGCCAAGAGGCAGGCCGTAGGGGCTACACCTTC. V and J are TRBV4-1 and TRBJ1-2; D ambiguous. CDR1 is MGHRA, CDR2 YSYEKL, per germline. V lost 0 bases and J lost 8, with 13 bases in between. The CDR3 runs 14 residues.